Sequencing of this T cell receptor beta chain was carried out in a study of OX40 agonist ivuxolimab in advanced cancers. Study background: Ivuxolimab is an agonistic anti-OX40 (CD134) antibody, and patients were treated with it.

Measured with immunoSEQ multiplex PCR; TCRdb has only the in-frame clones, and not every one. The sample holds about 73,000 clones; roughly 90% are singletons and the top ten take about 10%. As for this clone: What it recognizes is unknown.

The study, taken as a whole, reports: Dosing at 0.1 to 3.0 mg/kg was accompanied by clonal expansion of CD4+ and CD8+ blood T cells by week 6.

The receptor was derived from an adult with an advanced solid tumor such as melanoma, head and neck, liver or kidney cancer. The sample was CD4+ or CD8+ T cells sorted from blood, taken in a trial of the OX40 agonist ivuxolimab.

CDR3 sequence reads: CASSYTLMNTEAFF. The DNA of the CDR3 is TGTGCCAGCAGTTACACACTAATGAACACTGAAGCTTTCTTT. The chain uses TRBV6-6 and TRBJ1-1; no reliable D call. Germline V CDR1 and CDR2: MNHNY, SVGAGI (reference sequence). The CDR3 consists of 14 residues. Trimming pared 2 bases from V and 0 bases from J, leaving 7 bases between.